This T cell receptor beta chain comes out of a study of blood T cells in healthy people across ages. Notes on the study in general: Unsorted PBMCs blocked a conclusive comparison of naive and antigen-experienced cells.

The authors ran a second PCR of about 7 to 11 cycles using a sample-barcoded 5' primer and a J-beta primer mix. TCRdb re-called the 5' RACE reads with MiXCR, one entry per CDR3 protein. The sample lists 800,000 or so distinct CDR3 sequences, 25% seen once, with approximately 3.7% in the top ten. The V and J ends lost 10 bases and 6 bases, in that order; junction bases with no gene match: 11. The CDR3 spans 16 residues. In germline, CDR1 is MNHEY, CDR2 SMNVEV (reference sequence). Per-sample PBMC isolation yielded at least 6 million cells. As for this clonotype: Its specificity is unknown.

This same sample was also taken into another study, of T cells of mothers and their children. That source reports: Sample barcodes plus 2-4 random nucleotides came from the M1S primer.

This TCR derives from a boy aged 5-17 years in good health. The sequenced material came from blood. V is TRBV27 and J is TRBJ2-3; 15 bases are a match to TRBD2. Here the CDR3 DNA reads TGTGCCATCCGCTCCGGACTAGCGGGAGGGGTGGATACGCAGTATTTT. Amino acids: CAIRSGLAGGVDTQYF.